These 16 T cell receptor beta chains originate from one sample sequenced in a study of OX40 agonist ivuxolimab in advanced cancers. Method: immunoSEQ multiplex PCR; TCRdb's copy keeps in-frame clones and lacks some. The sample includes under 90,000 clones, nearly 90% of them seen just once. The material was CD4+ or CD8+ T cells sorted from blood, obtained in a trial of the OX40 agonist ivuxolimab. All receptors come from an adult with an advanced solid tumor such as melanoma, head and neck, liver or kidney cancer.

The CDR3 DNA reads TGTGCCAGCAGCGTAGCCCCCAACAGGGTGGGTGAGCAGTTCTTC. Encoded protein: CASSVAPNRVGEQFF. V usage is TRBV9 and J usage is TRBJ2-1; D possibly corresponds to TRBD1 (6 bases). The CDR3 sequence is 15 residues long. The ends were cut back, 0 bases at V and 9 bases at J, with 16 bases in the middle. Germline loops: CDR1 SGDLS, CDR2 YYNGEE.

V is TRBV28 and J is TRBJ1-3; D ambiguous. The germline V gene encodes CDR1 MDHEN and CDR2 SYDVKM. The CDR3 length is 15 residues. Trimming cost V 2 bases and J 0 bases, with 8 bases left between them. The CDR3 loop is CASSLGQYSGNTIYF. CDR3 nucleotides: TGTGCCAGCAGTTTAGGGCAATACTCTGGAAACACCATATATTTT.

V and J are TRBV5-4 and TRBJ1-2, with 7 bases that match TRBD1. Germline CDR1 reads SGHNT; CDR2 reads YYREEE (reference sequence). The CDR3 loop spans 15 amino acids. Germline trimming cut 0 bases from V and 3 bases from J; bases unmatched to any gene: 5. The CDR3 DNA is TGTGCCAGCAGCTTGGTAGACAGGGCGGACTATGGCTACACCTTC. Amino acids: CASSLVDRADYGYTF. Full variable domain (remainder filled in from reference TRBV5-4 and TRBJ1-2): ETGVTQSPTHLIKTRGQQVTLRCSSQSGHNTVSWYQQALGQGPQFIFQYYREEENGRGNFPPRFSGLQFPNYSSELNVNALELDDSALYLCASSLVDRADYGYTFGSGTRLTVV.

The genes are TRBV5-1 and TRBJ1-3, with D uncertain. Per the germline V gene, CDR1 is SGHRS and CDR2 is YFSETQ. The length of the CDR3 is 14 residues. V shed 4 bases and J shed 0 bases, with 8 bases lying between them. The CDR3 DNA sequence: TGCGCCAGCAGCCAGACACTCTCTGGAAACACCATATATTTT. Its protein is CASSQTLSGNTIYF.

This clone appeared once. The genes are TRBV19 and TRBJ1-2; D gene uncertain. The V and J ends lost 3 bases and 5 bases respectively, with 10 bases between them. From germline, CDR1 is LNHDA and CDR2 SQIVND (reference sequence). The CDR3 consists of 13 residues. CDR3 sequence (DNA): TGTGCCAGTAGTATTGGGCGGGTTTATGGCTACACCTTC. Translating gives CASSIGRVYGYTF.

This chain connects TRBV6-6 to TRBJ1-1; D is ambiguous. The CDR3 consists of 16 residues. V was shortened by 5 bases and J by 6 bases, with 22 bases between the two germline ends. Germline CDR1 and CDR2: MNHNY and SVGAGI (reference sequence). The chain's CDR3 is CASSLTIAGGVAEAFF. CDR3 bases: TGTGCCAGCAGTCTCACTATAGCGGGCGGTGTAGCTGAAGCTTTCTTT.

This clone was detected only a few times. The rearrangement uses TRBV5-4 and TRBJ2-5; D may be TRBD2 (7 bases). V lost 4 bases and J 2 bases, leaving 12 bases between the germline ends. The CDR3 covers 14 residues. Germline loops: CDR1 SGHNT, CDR2 YYREEE (reference sequence). The CDR3 coding sequence is TGTGCCAGCAGCCCGGGGGGCACGCAAGAGACCCAGTACTTC. Amino acid sequence: CASSPGGTQETQYF.

This chain uses TRBV28 with TRBJ2-2; the match to TRBD2 covers 8 bases. V shed 0 bases, J shed 6 bases, and the junction held 6 bases outside the gene matches. The germline V gene encodes CDR1 MDHEN and CDR2 SYDVKM. This CDR3 region has 16 residues. In nucleotides, the CDR3 is TGTGCCAGCAGTTTATGGATAGCGGGACATTCCGGGGAGCTGTTTTTT. Its protein is CASSLWIAGHSGELFF.

The chain joins TRBV19 to TRBJ1-5; 7 bases align to TRBD1. This CDR3 spans 18 amino acids. After removal of 2 bases from V and 0 bases from J, the junction contained 10 bases not matched to a gene. Germline values: CDR1 LNHDA, CDR2 SQIVND (reference sequence). CDR3 amino acids: CASSILRAGGTSNQPQHF. The CDR3 region has the DNA TGTGCCAGTAGTATACTCCGCGCAGGGGGTACTAGCAATCAGCCCCAGCATTTT.

The chain carries TRBV28 and TRBJ2-5; D is undetermined. V was cut by 3 bases and J by 3 bases, with 11 bases left in between. Germline V gene lookup returns CDR1 MDHEN and CDR2 SYDVKM. The CDR3 consists of 14 residues. The CDR3 here is CASSFRPPEETQYF. The CDR3 DNA is TGTGCCAGCAGTTTCCGCCCCCCTGAAGAGACCCAGTACTTC.

V usage is TRBV2 and J usage is TRBJ1-5, with D perhaps TRBD1 (5 bases). CDR1 and CDR2 (germline): SNHLY, FYNNEI. The CDR3 is 14 amino acids. V lost 3 bases, J lost 9 bases, and 15 bases lay in between. The chain's CDR3 is CASSDRDRMGPQHF. The CDR3 nucleotides read TGTGCCAGCAGTGACCGGGACCGCATGGGGCCCCAGCATTTT.

The J gene is TRBJ1-2, the V gene TRBV6-5; 9 bases fit TRBD1. The V gene end was trimmed by 7 bases and the J gene end by 5 bases; junction bases not matched to a gene: 2. The CDR3 contains 12 residues. Germline CDR1 is MNHEY and CDR2 is SVGAGI. This CDR3 reads CASTGTGYGYTF. CDR3 DNA sequence: TGTGCCAGCACCGGGACAGGGTATGGCTACACCTTC.

The chain employs TRBV20-1 and TRBJ1-2, with no clear D. Trimming pared 5 bases from V and 9 bases from J, leaving 13 bases between. This CDR3 is built from 11 residues. Germline values: CDR1 DFQATT, CDR2 SNEGSKA (reference sequence). CDR3 amino acids: CSALVKESYTF. CDR3 DNA sequence: TGCAGTGCTCTTGTTAAGGAAAGCTACACCTTC.

This sequence joins TRBV27 and TRBJ2-2, with D possibly being TRBD2 (6 bases). The CDR3 is 14 residues long. With 0 bases removed from V and 6 bases from J, the gap between germline ends came to 8 bases. Germline assignment: CDR1 MNHEY and CDR2 SMNVEV (reference sequence). Here the CDR3 DNA reads TGTGCCAGCAGTTTATCTTGGGGGGCCGGGGAGCTGTTTTTT. As protein: CASSLSWGAGELFF.

The chain employs TRBV15 and TRBJ2-5; D might be TRBD2 (5 bases). The CDR3 contains 13 residues. Trimming took off 1 base at V and 4 bases at J, with 7 bases between the two ends. CDR1 and CDR2 (germline): LNHNV, YYDKDF (reference sequence). The CDR3 sequence is CATSRGGRETQYF. CDR3 in DNA: TGTGCCACCAGCAGAGGAGGGAGAGAGACCCAGTACTTC.

The V and J genes are TRBV5-1 and TRBJ1-2, with a weak D call TRBD1 (6 bases). This CDR3 is built from 14 residues. CDR1 and CDR2 (germline): SGHRS, YFSETQ. V lost 4 bases, J lost 6 bases, and 16 bases lay in between. Here the CDR3 DNA reads TGCGCCAGCAGCGTTTCCGGGACATCGGATGGCTACACCTTC. This translates into CASSVSGTSDGYTF.